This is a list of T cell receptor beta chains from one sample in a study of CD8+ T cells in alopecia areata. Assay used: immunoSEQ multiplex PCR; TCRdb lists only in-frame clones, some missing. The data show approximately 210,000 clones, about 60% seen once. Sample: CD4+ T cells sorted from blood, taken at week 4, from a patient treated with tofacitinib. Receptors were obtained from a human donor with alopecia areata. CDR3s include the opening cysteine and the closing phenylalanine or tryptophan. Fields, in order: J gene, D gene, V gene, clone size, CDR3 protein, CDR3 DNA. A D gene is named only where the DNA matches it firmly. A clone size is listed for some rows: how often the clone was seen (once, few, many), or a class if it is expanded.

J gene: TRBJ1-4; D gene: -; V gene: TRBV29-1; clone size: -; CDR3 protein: CSVGGPDNEKLFF; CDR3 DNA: TGCAGCGTTGGGGGACCAGATAATGAAAAACTGTTTTTT
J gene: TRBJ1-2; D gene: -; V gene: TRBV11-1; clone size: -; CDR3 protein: CASSLAFGSENYGYTF; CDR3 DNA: TGTGCCAGCAGCTTAGCGTTCGGGTCGGAGAACTATGGCTACACCTTC
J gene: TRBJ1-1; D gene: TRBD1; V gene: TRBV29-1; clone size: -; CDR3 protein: CSVMTGVGTEAFF; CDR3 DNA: TGCAGCGTTATGACAGGGGTAGGTACTGAAGCTTTCTTT
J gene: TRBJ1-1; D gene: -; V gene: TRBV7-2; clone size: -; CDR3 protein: CALGAGGKTEAFF; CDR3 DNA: TGTGCCCTCGGGGCTGGGGGCAAGACTGAAGCTTTCTTT
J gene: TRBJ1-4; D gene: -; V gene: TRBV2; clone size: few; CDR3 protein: CASRPTRLEEKLFF; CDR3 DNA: TGTGCCAGCAGGCCGACGAGGTTGGAGGAAAAACTGTTTTTT
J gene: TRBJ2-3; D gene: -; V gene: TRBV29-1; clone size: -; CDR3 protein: CSTDGQGTDTQYF; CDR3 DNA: TGCAGCACGGATGGACAAGGTACAGATACGCAGTATTTT
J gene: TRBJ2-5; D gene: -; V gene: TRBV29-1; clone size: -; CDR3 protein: CSAGDIQETQYF; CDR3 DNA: TGCAGCGCAGGGGACATACAAGAGACCCAGTACTTC
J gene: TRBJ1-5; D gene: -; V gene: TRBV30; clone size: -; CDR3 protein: CAWSADSFNQPQHF; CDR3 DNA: TGTGCCTGGAGCGCCGACAGTTTCAATCAGCCCCAGCATTTT
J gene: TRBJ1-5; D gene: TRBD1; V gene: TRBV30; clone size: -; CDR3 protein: CAWSGQGGQPQHF; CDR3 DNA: TGTGCCTGGAGTGGACAGGGGGGACAGCCCCAGCATTTT
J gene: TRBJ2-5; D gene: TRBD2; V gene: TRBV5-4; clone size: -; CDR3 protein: CASSLSGGGAGETQYF; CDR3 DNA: TGTGCCAGCAGCTTGTCGGGCGGGGGGGCCGGTGAGACCCAGTACTTC
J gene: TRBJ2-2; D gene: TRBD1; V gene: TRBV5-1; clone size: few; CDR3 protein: CASSTGTGTNTGELFF; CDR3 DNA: TGCGCCAGCAGCACCGGGACAGGGACGAACACCGGGGAGCTGTTTTTT
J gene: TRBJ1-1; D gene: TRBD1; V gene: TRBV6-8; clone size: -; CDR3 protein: CATGDRGTEAFF; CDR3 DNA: TGTGCCACGGGCGACAGGGGTACTGAAGCTTTCTTT
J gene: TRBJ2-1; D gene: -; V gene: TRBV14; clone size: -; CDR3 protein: CASSQEEGPKYNEQFF; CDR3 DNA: TGTGCCAGCAGCCAAGAGGAGGGGCCAAAATACAATGAGCAGTTCTTC
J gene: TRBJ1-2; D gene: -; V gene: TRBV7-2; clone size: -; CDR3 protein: CASSLDTNYGYTF; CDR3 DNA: TGTGCCAGCAGCTTAGACACAAACTATGGCTACACCTTC
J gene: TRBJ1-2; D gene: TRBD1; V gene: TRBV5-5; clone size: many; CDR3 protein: CASEGGQGLEGYTF; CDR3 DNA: TGTGCCAGCGAAGGAGGACAGGGGTTGGAGGGCTACACCTTC
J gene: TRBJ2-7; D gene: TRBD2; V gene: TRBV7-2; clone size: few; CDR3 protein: CASREAHYEQYF; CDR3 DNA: TGTGCCAGCCGGGAGGCCCACTACGAGCAGTACTTC
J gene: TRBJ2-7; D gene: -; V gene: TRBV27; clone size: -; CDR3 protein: CASSPIGRGMYEQYF; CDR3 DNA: TGTGCCAGCAGCCCCATAGGGCGGGGTATGTACGAGCAGTACTTC
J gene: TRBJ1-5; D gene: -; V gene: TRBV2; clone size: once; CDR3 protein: CASSRQNSNQPQHF; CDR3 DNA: TGTGCCAGCAGTAGGCAGAATAGCAATCAGCCCCAGCATTTT